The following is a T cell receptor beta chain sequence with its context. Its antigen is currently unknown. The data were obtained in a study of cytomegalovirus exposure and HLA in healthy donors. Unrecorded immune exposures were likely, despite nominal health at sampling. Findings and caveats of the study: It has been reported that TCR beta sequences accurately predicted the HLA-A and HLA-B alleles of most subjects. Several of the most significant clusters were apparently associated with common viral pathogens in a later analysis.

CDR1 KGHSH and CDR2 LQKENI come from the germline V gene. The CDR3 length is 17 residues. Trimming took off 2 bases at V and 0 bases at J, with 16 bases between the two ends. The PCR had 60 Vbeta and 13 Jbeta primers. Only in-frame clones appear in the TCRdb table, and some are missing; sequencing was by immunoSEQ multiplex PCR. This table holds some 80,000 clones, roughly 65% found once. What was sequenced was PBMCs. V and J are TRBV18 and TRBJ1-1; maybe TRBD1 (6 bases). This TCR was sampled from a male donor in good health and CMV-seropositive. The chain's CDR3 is CASSPTLITGLNTEAFF. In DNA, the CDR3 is TGTGCCAGCTCACCAACCCTTATTACAGGGCTGAACACTGAAGCTTTCTTT.